A selection of T cell receptor beta chains follows, all from one sample in a study of CD8 T cells in Susac syndrome. TCRdb re-called the immunoSEQ multiplex PCR reads with MiXCR, one entry per CDR3 protein. The table has 150,000 to 200,000 distinct CDR3 sequences, 90% to 95% seen once. The sequenced sample was CD4+ T cells from PBMCs. All receptors derive from a human donor in good health. Both conserved end residues are part of each CDR3. The D gene is left open where the match is weak. Only part of the rows carry a size: once, few, many, or a class if the clone is expanded.

.	14	TRBJ2-2	.	TRBV30	TGTGCCTGGAGGAAGGCAGGGGCCACCGGGGAGCTGTTTTTT	CAWRKAGATGELFF
.	10	TRBJ1-5	.	TRBV19	TGTGCCAGTAGTATCCAGCCCCAGCATTTT	CASSIQPQHF
.	14	TRBJ1-5	.	TRBV12-3/TRBV12-4	TGTGCCAGCAGTTTAGTATCCGCGGATCAGCCCCAGCATTTT	CASSLVSADQPQHF
.	14	TRBJ2-1	.	TRBV7-9	TGTGCCAGCAGCACCTTGGGGGGATTGAATGAGCAGTTCTTC	CASSTLGGLNEQFF
once	13	TRBJ1-2	TRBD1	TRBV29-1	TGCAGCGCCGACGCCAGACAGGGCCATGGCTACACCTTC	CSADARQGHGYTF
.	15	TRBJ1-6	.	TRBV16	TGTGCCAGCAGCCAATCTTCCGGGCGAGAGTTACCCCTCCACTTT	CASSQSSGRELPLHF
.	15	TRBJ1-6	.	TRBV4-1	TGCGCCAGCAGCCAAGAAAGCGGGGAGAGATCACCCCTCCACTTT	CASSQESGERSPLHF
.	16	TRBJ2-3	.	TRBV18	TGTGCCAGCTCACCGCTTTACGGGAAGAGGGGAGATACGCAGTATTTT	CASSPLYGKRGDTQYF
once	14	TRBJ2-1	.	TRBV28	TGTGCCAGCAGTCATGGGACGGTTAACAATGAGCAGTTCTTC	CASSHGTVNNEQFF
.	15	TRBJ2-2	TRBD1	TRBV5-1	TGCGCCAGCAGCGGGACAGTGACCAACACCGGGGAGCTGTTTTTT	CASSGTVTNTGELFF
once	13	TRBJ1-5	.	TRBV25-1	TGTGCCAGCAGCGACAATCTCAATCAGCCCCAGCATTTT	CASSDNLNQPQHF
.	15	TRBJ2-1	.	TRBV5-1	TGCGCCAGCAGCTTGGGACGGGAATTTTACAATGAGCAGTTCTTC	CASSLGREFYNEQFF
.	13	TRBJ2-7	.	TRBV5-1	TGCGCCAGCAGCGCGCGGTCCATGGACCGGCAGTACTTC	CASSARSMDRQYF
.	16	TRBJ2-7	.	TRBV5-1	TGCGCCAGCAGCTTGGATGGCAGGTCTCTCCACTACGAGCAGTACTTC	CASSLDGRSLHYEQYF
.	14	TRBJ2-1	TRBD1	TRBV19	TGTGCCATCCAAGGACAGGGGGCCTACAGTGAGCAGTTCTTC	CAIQGQGAYSEQFF
.	22	TRBJ2-4	TRBD1	TRBV4-3	TGCGCCAGCAGCCAAGATACAGCCCAGTCCGCTGGGACAGTGGGGTCCAAAAACATTCAGTACTTC	CASSQDTAQSAGTVGSKNIQYF
once	15	TRBJ1-1	.	TRBV12-3/TRBV12-4	TGTGCCAGCAGCCTGATGTCGATGCAATCCACTGAAGCTTTCTTT	CASSLMSMQSTEAFF
.	17	TRBJ2-5	TRBD1	TRBV7-2	TGTGCCAGCAGCTTATCCACCGGGACAGGGGCCCAAGAGACCCAGTACTTC	CASSLSTGTGAQETQYF
.	16	TRBJ2-2	.	TRBV7-3	TGTGCCAGCAGCCCAACCGGGGTAGGGAACACCGGGGAGCTGTTTTTT	CASSPTGVGNTGELFF
.	13	TRBJ1-1	.	TRBV20-1	TGCAGTGCTAGAGGGCTAAAGAACACTGAAGCTTTCTTT	CSARGLKNTEAFF
.	15	TRBJ2-6	.	TRBV14	TGTGCCAGCAGCCAAGTGCGTGCTGGGGCCAACGTCCTGACTTTC	CASSQVRAGANVLTF
.	14	TRBJ1-3	.	TRBV20-1	TGCAGTGCTAGAGATCTAGGACGGGAAAACACCATATATTTT	CSARDLGRENTIYF
.	13	TRBJ2-5	.	TRBV2	TGTGCCAGCCTAGGGAGGTCCCAAGAGACCCAGTACTTC	CASLGRSQETQYF
.	13	TRBJ2-5	.	TRBV20-1	TGCAGTGCTAGAGGGGCCTTCGAAGAGACCCAGTACTTC	CSARGAFEETQYF
.	16	TRBJ2-1	TRBD1	TRBV24-1	TGTGCCACCAGTGATCCGACAGGGGAGGTAGGAAATGAGCAGTTCTTC	CATSDPTGEVGNEQFF
.	15	TRBJ2-1	.	TRBV6-5	TGTGCCACCACGTTCTCCGGGGGCTCCTACAATGAGCAGTTCTTC	CATTFSGGSYNEQFF
.	13	TRBJ1-2	.	TRBV29-1	TGCAGCGTTGAACCCAATAGAGCCACTGGCTACACCTTC	CSVEPNRATGYTF
.	15	TRBJ2-5	TRBD1	TRBV7-2	TGTGCCAGCAGCTTAGATCTGGGACAGGGAGAGACCCAGTACTTC	CASSLDLGQGETQYF
once	14	TRBJ1-5	TRBD1	TRBV5-1	TGCGCCAGCAGCTTCGGGACAGTGAATCAGCCCCAGCATTTT	CASSFGTVNQPQHF
.	14	TRBJ1-1	.	TRBV15	TGTGCCACCAGCAGAGATCAGGGTAATACTGAAGCTTTCTTT	CATSRDQGNTEAFF
.	13	TRBJ1-1	.	TRBV6-2/TRBV6-3	TGTGCCAGCAGTCGGGCCGAGAACACTGAAGCTTTCTTT	CASSRAENTEAFF
.	14	TRBJ2-3	.	TRBV4-1	TGCGCCAGCAGCCAAGGGTACACAGGAGATACGCAGTATTTT	CASSQGYTGDTQYF
.	18	TRBJ2-3	.	TRBV5-1	TGCGCCAGCAGCTTGGGGGTCGGGGGAGTCACTAGCACAGATACGCAGTATTTT	CASSLGVGGVTSTDTQYF
.	17	TRBJ2-2	TRBD1	TRBV15	TGTGCCACCAGCAGAGCGGGGGGACAGGGATCCACCGGGGAGCTGTTTTTT	CATSRAGGQGSTGELFF
.	15	TRBJ1-6	TRBD1	TRBV23-1	TGCGCCAGCAGCGGTCCCGGACAGGAAAATTCACCCCTCCACTTT	CASSGPGQENSPLHF
.	15	TRBJ2-1	.	TRBV3-1	TGTGCCAGCAGCCGTTCTAGATCCCCCTACAATGAGCAGTTCTTC	CASSRSRSPYNEQFF
.	12	TRBJ1-2	.	TRBV7-2	TGTGCCAGCAGCTTGACCGATTATGGCTACACCTTC	CASSLTDYGYTF
few	15	TRBJ2-7	TRBD1	TRBV4-2	TGTGCCAGCAGCCAATCAGGTACAGGGGCCCACGAGCAGTACTTC	CASSQSGTGAHEQYF
.	15	TRBJ2-1	TRBD2	TRBV9	TGTGCCAGCAGCGTAGAGGCTAGCGGGGGGCATGAGCAGTTCTTC	CASSVEASGGHEQFF
once	14	TRBJ2-1	.	TRBV25-1	TGTGCCAGCACCGCGGGACACCGTTTGGGTGAGCAGTTCTTC	CASTAGHRLGEQFF
once	15	TRBJ2-7	TRBD2	TRBV3-1	TGTGCCAGCAGCCAAAGCGGGGGGCCGTCCTACGAGCAGTACTTC	CASSQSGGPSYEQYF
.	15	TRBJ1-2	TRBD1	TRBV5-1	TGCGCCAGCAGCTTGGGACAGGGCCATAACTATGGCTACACCTTC	CASSLGQGHNYGYTF
.	12	TRBJ1-1	TRBD1	TRBV24-1	TGTGCCACCAGTGCAGGGGGAACTGAAGCTTTCTTT	CATSAGGTEAFF
.	13	TRBJ2-1	.	TRBV3-1	TGTGCCAGCAGCCTTCTTGTGGGGAATGAGCAGTTCTTC	CASSLLVGNEQFF
.	11	TRBJ1-1	.	TRBV29-1	TGCAGCGTTTCCGGGGGCCCTGAAGCTTTCTTT	CSVSGGPEAFF
.	14	TRBJ1-6	.	TRBV12-3/TRBV12-4	TGTGCCAGCAGTCCCGGACTGAATAATTCACCCCTCCACTTT	CASSPGLNNSPLHF
.	12	TRBJ1-1	.	TRBV12-5	TGTGCTAGTGGTTTGGAGAAAACGAACGCTTTCTTT	CASGLEKTNAFF
.	14	TRBJ2-2	.	TRBV23-1	TGCGCCAGCAGTCAATCCTATGGCACCGGGGAGCTGTTTTTT	CASSQSYGTGELFF
few	13	TRBJ1-6	TRBD1	TRBV28	TGTGCCAGTCGCGACAGGGCTAATTCACCCCTCCACTTT	CASRDRANSPLHF
.	13	TRBJ1-6	.	TRBV19	TGTGCCAGTAGCGGACAGTATAATTCACCCCTCCACTTT	CASSGQYNSPLHF